In this sample, the clone carrying this TCR beta chain turned up once. Germline CDR1 is MRHNA and CDR2 is SNTAGT. The CDR3 loop spans 18 amino acids. Between the trimmed V and J ends, which lost 0 bases and 0 bases, there was a span of 15 bases. This entry comes from a study of T cells in localized non-small cell lung cancer. TCRdb's copy holds only in-frame clones and misses some; the assay was immunoSEQ multiplex PCR. The table shows around 41,000 clones, with about nine tenths occurring only once. The sequence was obtained from an older female donor with stage I squamous cell lung carcinoma. Source: peripheral blood, taken before any cancer treatment. The J gene is TRBJ1-3, the V gene TRBV6-4; possibly TRBD1 for D (5 bases). This chain's CDR3 is CASSDSGEIPSSGNTIYF. The CDR3 DNA is TGTGCCAGCAGTGACTCAGGGGAAATCCCGAGCTCTGGAAACACCATATATTTT.